A single sample gave rise to the 19 T cell receptor beta chains below, sequenced in a study of spatial heterogeneity in lung cancer (dated by TCRdb to about 2019). The library was made by 5' RACE. TCRdb lists the instrument as NextSeq 500. TCRdb's own reprocessing of the public reads used fastp at Q25 and MiXCR and kept productive beta chains. Every CDR3 protein is listed once, alongside the most common genes and DNA of its rows. The table for this sample lists roughly 70,000 distinct CDR3 sequences; more than 10% of them were counted only once. In total, the top ten clones hold roughly 6.9% of the sample. What this sample's time point label stands for: sample taken at primary tumor resection. For TCR sequencing, whole RNA was extracted from tumor and nontumor lung tissue, or from cryopreserved PBMC samples, and no cell sorting was done. Sequenced here: PBMCs, sampled at surgery. The receptors shown here come from a male donor with early-stage non-small cell lung cancer.

In its sample, this clonotype was seen many times. The rearrangement links TRBV5-6 to TRBJ1-1; no reliable D call. CDR1 is SGHDT, CDR2 YYEEEE, per germline. The CDR3 length is 13 residues. Trimming stripped 0 bases from V and 2 bases from J, with 5 bases between. DNA of the CDR3: TGTGCCAGCAGCTTGGGGAGAAACACTGAAGCTTTCTTT. Residues: CASSLGRNTEAFF.

The table lists this clonotype with many counts. The chain employs TRBV29-1 and TRBJ1-3; D may be TRBD1 (6 bases). The germline gives CDR1 SQVTM, CDR2 ANQGSEA. Deletions cut 7 bases from V and 1 base from J, with 11 bases between. CDR3 length equals 13 residues. CDR3 amino acids: CSGIRGSGNTIYF. CDR3 bases: TGCAGCGGCATCAGGGGATCTGGAAACACCATATATTTT.

V gene TRBV5-1 combines with J gene TRBJ1-1; D possibly corresponds to TRBD1 (6 bases). Trimming stripped 0 bases from V and 4 bases from J, with 7 bases between. The germline V gene encodes CDR1 SGHRS and CDR2 YFSETQ. The CDR3 covers 13 residues. The CDR3 region is CASSLEGGTEAFF. The CDR3 nucleotides read TGCGCCAGCAGCTTGGAGGGGGGCACTGAAGCTTTCTTT.

This clonotype has only a few counts. V is TRBV3-1 and J is TRBJ2-1, with D possibly matching TRBD1 (8 bases). The CDR3 extends over 18 amino acids. Trimming removed 4 bases from V and 0 bases from J, with 19 bases in between. Germline V CDR1 and CDR2: LGHDT, YNNKEL (reference sequence). CDR3 coding DNA: TGTGCCAGCAGCCCAGGAGGAGCGGGACAGGTCTCCTACAATGAGCAGTTCTTC. Translated: CASSPGGAGQVSYNEQFF.

This clonotype appeared many times. CDR3 in DNA: TGTGCCAGCAGCCAAGAGGCCGGTGGGACAGGGGGAAACATTCAGTACTTC. It is translated as CASSQEAGGTGGNIQYF. V gene TRBV3-1 combines with J gene TRBJ2-4; 11 positions agree with TRBD1. Per the germline V gene, CDR1 is LGHDT and CDR2 is YNNKEL (reference sequence). This CDR3 is built from 17 residues. V lost 0 bases, J lost 6 bases, and 7 bases stayed unmatched.

This clonotype showed up just a few times. The genes are TRBV6-2 or TRBV6-3 and TRBJ2-7, with D tentatively TRBD2 (6 bases). Trimming removed 6 bases from V and 5 bases from J, with 23 bases in between. CDR3 length equals 16 residues. Germline V CDR1 and CDR2: MNHEY, SVGEGT. CDR3 coding DNA: TGTGCCAGCAGGCCAGATGGACTCGCGGGGAGAGACGAGCAGTACTTC. This translates into CASRPDGLAGRDEQYF.

The chain uses TRBV29-1 and TRBJ2-2; unclear D gene. The CDR3 loop spans 13 amino acids. Looked up from germline, CDR1 is SQVTM and CDR2 is ANQGSEA. V lost 5 bases to trimming and J lost 5 bases, with 12 bases between them. DNA of the CDR3: TGCAGCGTTTCTGGTTACCTAACCGGGGAGCTGTTTTTT. Encoded protein: CSVSGYLTGELFF.

This clonotype was counted at least ten times. The chain combines TRBV30 with TRBJ1-1, with TRBD1 as a possible D gene (5 bases). Looked up from germline, CDR1 is GTSNPN and CDR2 is SVGIG (reference sequence). CDR3 length: 14 amino acids. V shed 3 bases and J shed 4 bases, with 15 bases lying between them. CDR3 residues: CAWRGDDRVTEAFF. The CDR3 DNA is TGTGCCTGGAGGGGGGATGACCGGGTCACTGAAGCTTTCTTT.

With regard to this clonotype: A much larger clone differs from this one at a single base, so this may be a read error. The V call is TRBV7-2, the J call TRBJ2-1; D may be TRBD2 (6 bases). This CDR3 contains 15 residues. Per the germline V gene, CDR1 is SGHTA and CDR2 is FQGNSA. Written as DNA, the CDR3 is TGTGCCAGCAGCTTAGCGGCTAGCGCTTACAATGAGCAGTCCTTC. The encoded protein is CASSLAASAYNEQSF.

There are many counts of this clonotype. The V and J genes are TRBV6-1 and TRBJ2-2; 12 positions match TRBD1. This CDR3 contains 16 residues. Germline V lookup: CDR1 MNHNS, CDR2 SASEGT. The J segment lost 6 bases and the V segment lost 8 bases, leaving 10 bases of the junction unmatched. The CDR3 sequence is CASESPGQGASGELFF. CDR3 bases: TGTGCCAGCGAAAGCCCGGGACAGGGGGCTTCCGGGGAGCTGTTTTTT.

The V and J genes are TRBV4-1 and TRBJ1-1; a weak D match, TRBD1 (5 bases). From germline, CDR1 is MGHRA and CDR2 YSYEKL. The length of the CDR3 is 15 residues. Trimming stripped 0 bases from V and 11 bases from J, with 19 bases between. CDR3 amino acids: CASSQEGRPGGTAFF. The CDR3 DNA sequence: TGCGCCAGCAGCCAAGAGGGGAGGCCCGGGGGAACGGCTTTCTTT.

This clonotype was seen ten or more times. This chain uses TRBV29-1 with TRBJ2-2; D gene ambiguous. The V end was cut by 4 bases, the J end by 1 base, with 7 bases between. The CDR3 runs 13 residues. Germline V gives CDR1 SQVTM, CDR2 ANQGSEA. The CDR3 sequence: CSVGRLNTGELFF. The CDR3 nucleotides read TGCAGCGTTGGACGGCTGAACACCGGGGAGCTGTTTTTT.

This clonotype has at least ten counts. The V call is TRBV28, the J call TRBJ2-3; D not resolved. The CDR3 loop spans 16 amino acids. Between the trimmed V and J ends, which lost 8 bases and 3 bases, there was a span of 21 bases. The germline gives CDR1 MDHEN, CDR2 SYDVKM. CDR3 nucleotide sequence: TGTGCCAGCTCCACCCCTCCAGGTGGTGCGACAGATACGCAGTATTTT. Amino acids: CASSTPPGGATDTQYF.

This clonotype was seen more than once but under ten times. The rearrangement uses TRBV7-2 and TRBJ1-5; no clear D gene. The V and J ends lost 0 bases and 3 bases respectively, with 12 bases between them. The CDR3 contains 16 residues. CDR1 is SGHTA and CDR2 is FQGNSA in the germline V gene. The CDR3 here is CASSLAGSFANQPQHF. The DNA for the CDR3 is TGTGCCAGCAGCTTAGCGGGCAGCTTTGCCAATCAGCCCCAGCATTTT.

V and J are TRBV7-8 and TRBJ2-1; D might be TRBD2 (6 bases). CDR1 is SGHVS and CDR2 is FQNEAQ in the germline V gene. CDR3 size: 13 residues. V was clipped by 5 bases and J by 9 bases, with 14 bases between them. The CDR3 sequence is CASSPGGKIEQFF. The CDR3 DNA is TGTGCCAGCAGCCCAGGAGGGAAAATTGAGCAGTTCTTC.

The table lists this clonotype with a few counts. This chain links TRBV7-8 with TRBJ2-5; TRBD1 aligns across 9 bases. Trimming at V came to 5 bases and at J to 6 bases, leaving 7 bases not matched to a gene. Germline V CDR1 and CDR2: SGHVS, FQNEAQ. There are 14 residues in the CDR3. CDR3 bases: TGTGCCAGCAGCCCGGACAGGGGCGGGAAGACCCAGTACTTC. Amino acids: CASSPDRGGKTQYF.

This clonotype was counted at least ten times. The CDR3 region is CASSMIGTGYTF. Here the CDR3 DNA reads TGTGCCAGTAGTATGATTGGGACCGGCTACACCTTC. The chain is built from TRBV19 and TRBJ1-2, with a possible D match to TRBD1 (5 bases). The CDR3 contains 12 residues. Trimming took 3 bases from V and 8 from J, leaving 10 bases between them. The germline V gene encodes CDR1 LNHDA and CDR2 SQIVND (reference sequence). Full variable domain (remainder filled in from reference TRBV19 and TRBJ1-2): DGGITQSPKYLFRKEGQNVTLSCEQNLNHDAMYWYRQDPGQGLRLIYYSQIVNDFQKGDIAEGYSVSREKKESFPLTVTSAQKNPTAFYLCASSMIGTGYTFGSGTRLTVV.

This clonotype came up a few times. The rearrangement uses TRBV20-1 and TRBJ1-6; D is ambiguous. Germline V gene data show CDR1 as DFQATT and CDR2 as SNEGSKA (reference sequence). The V gene lost 0 bases and the J gene lost 8 bases, with 17 bases spanning the gap. CDR3 size: 16 residues. CDR3: CSARDILKGIDSPLHF. Here the CDR3 DNA reads TGCAGTGCTAGAGATATCTTGAAAGGGATTGATTCACCCCTCCACTTT.

This clonotype was found a few times. This sequence joins TRBV11-2 and TRBJ2-1; D is ambiguous. CDR1 is SGHAT, CDR2 FQNNGV, per germline. CDR3 length: 17 amino acids. Trimming removed 6 bases from V and 2 bases from J, with 20 bases in between. CDR3 sequence reads: CASRQERNPAPYNEQFF. The CDR3 DNA follows: TGTGCCAGCAGGCAAGAAAGGAACCCAGCACCCTACAATGAGCAGTTCTTC. The full variable domain, with the rest looked up from reference TRBV11-2 and TRBJ2-1, is EAGVAQSPRYKIIEKRQSVAFWCNPISGHATLYWYQQILGQGPKLLIQFQNNGVVDDSQLPKDRFSAERLKGVDSTLKIQPAKLEDSAVYLCASRQERNPAPYNEQFFGPGTRLTVL.